This TCR beta chain is drawn from a study of T cell repertoires in cytomegalovirus infection. Overall study context: Public TCR beta signatures indicated both CMV infection and matching HLA type. Notes on the study in general: In two of eight donors, the top clonotype was HLA-C-restricted CMV-specific. Cumulated frequencies of public TCR beta families served to identify carriers of CMV plus the relevant HLA.

With regard to this clonotype: No antigen is known for it.

CDR3 length equals 13 residues. With 5 bases clipped from V and 8 bases from J, the junction kept 5 bases outside the gene matches. CDR1 and CDR2 (germline): SGHVS, FNYEAQ. MiXCR, run by TCRdb on the reads, gives a single entry per CDR3 protein. This table has about 920,000 distinct CDR3 sequences, 31% appearing once. Sequenced here: cultured CD8+ T cells from PBMCs, sampled from culture after CMV antigen stimulation. This TCR derives from a human donor in good health (CMV status not recorded). Some clones in this sample may be carry-over from other donors' samples. The V gene is TRBV7-6, the J gene TRBJ1-1, with 10 bases identical to TRBD1. CDR3 in DNA: TGTGCCAGCAGCATAGGGACAGGGGACGAAGCTTTCTTT. Amino acid sequence: CASSIGTGDEAFF.